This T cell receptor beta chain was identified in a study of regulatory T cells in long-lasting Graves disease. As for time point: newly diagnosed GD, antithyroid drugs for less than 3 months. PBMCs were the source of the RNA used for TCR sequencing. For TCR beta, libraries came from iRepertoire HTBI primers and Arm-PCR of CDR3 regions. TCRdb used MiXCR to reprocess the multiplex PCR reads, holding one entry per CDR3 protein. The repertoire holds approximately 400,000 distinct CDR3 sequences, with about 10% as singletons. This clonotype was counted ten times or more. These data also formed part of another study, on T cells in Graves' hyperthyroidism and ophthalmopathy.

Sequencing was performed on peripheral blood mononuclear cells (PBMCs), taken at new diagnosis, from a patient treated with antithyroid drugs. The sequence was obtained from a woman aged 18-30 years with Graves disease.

CDR3 nucleotides: TGTGCCAGCAGTTTGAGTCTAGAGGGCTACGAGCAGTACTTC. Its protein is CASSLSLEGYEQYF. The rearrangement uses TRBV28 and TRBJ2-7, with D possibly being TRBD2 (5 bases). CDR1 is MDHEN, CDR2 SYDVKM, per germline. This CDR3 is built from 14 residues. Trimming removed 3 bases at V and 3 bases at J, with 12 bases between.